This TCR beta chain stems from a study of tumor and adjacent non-tumor tissue in lung cancer. Across the study: Patients comprised roughly 12 adenocarcinoma, a couple of squamous cell carcinoma and 1 small cell lung cancer. Patients were aged about 31 to 85, roughly 9 men and a handful of women, stage I to III.

Germline CDR1 is SGHNT and CDR2 is YYREEE (reference sequence). The CDR3 runs to 16 residues. The J segment lost 2 bases and the V segment lost 0 bases, leaving 4 bases of the junction unmatched. A modified ARM-PCR protocol with three rounds of nested PCR amplified TCRbeta. TCRdb recomputed calls from the multiplex PCR reads with MiXCR, one row per CDR3 protein. The table records over 110,000 distinct CDR3 sequences, roughly 70% of them present only once. RNA was extracted from bulk tissue without any cell sorting. Donors were chemotherapy-naive, newly diagnosed lung cancer surgical patients in China, August–late 2014.

Sequencing was done on a sample of lung tumor tissue. This chain links TRBV5-4 with TRBJ2-1, with 8 bases that match TRBD2. The source of this sequence is a man aged 55 to 70 with small cell lung cancer. The CDR3 is CASSLVLAGPYNEQFF. The CDR3 DNA reads as TGTGCCAGCAGCTTGGTCCTAGCGGGCCCCTACAATGAGCAGTTCTTC.